Included here is one T cell receptor beta chain sequence, with context. This CDR3 contains 17 residues. The germline CDR1 and CDR2 sequences are LGHNA and YNFKEQ. After removal of 0 bases from V and 5 bases from J, the junction contained 10 bases not matched to a gene. As handled by the study authors: Reference gene primer amplification gave nucleated cell count estimates. Profiling relied on immunoSEQ multiplex PCR, and the TCRdb table lists in-frame clones only, not all of them. The D gene and trimming were derived from the DNA, and the V and J assignments and clone size from that table. Of hundreds of thousands of clones in the sample, roughly 83% were seen once. The data were obtained in a study of blood T cell repertoires in COVID-19. About the research overall: Donors in the United States, Italy and Spain gave samples during acute or convalescent COVID-19. From T cells, B-cell-depleted T cells, or PBMCs came the material, which was cDNA or gDNA.

The sequenced sample consisted of peripheral blood. The V and J genes are TRBV4-2 and TRBJ2-1; 7 nucleotides agree with TRBD2. The source of this sequence is a man between 35 and 55 years old with acute or convalescent COVID-19. CDR3 nucleotides: TGTGCCAGCAGCCAAGATTTCCTAGCGGAATTTGACAATGAGCAGTTCTTC. Protein product: CASSQDFLAEFDNEQFF.